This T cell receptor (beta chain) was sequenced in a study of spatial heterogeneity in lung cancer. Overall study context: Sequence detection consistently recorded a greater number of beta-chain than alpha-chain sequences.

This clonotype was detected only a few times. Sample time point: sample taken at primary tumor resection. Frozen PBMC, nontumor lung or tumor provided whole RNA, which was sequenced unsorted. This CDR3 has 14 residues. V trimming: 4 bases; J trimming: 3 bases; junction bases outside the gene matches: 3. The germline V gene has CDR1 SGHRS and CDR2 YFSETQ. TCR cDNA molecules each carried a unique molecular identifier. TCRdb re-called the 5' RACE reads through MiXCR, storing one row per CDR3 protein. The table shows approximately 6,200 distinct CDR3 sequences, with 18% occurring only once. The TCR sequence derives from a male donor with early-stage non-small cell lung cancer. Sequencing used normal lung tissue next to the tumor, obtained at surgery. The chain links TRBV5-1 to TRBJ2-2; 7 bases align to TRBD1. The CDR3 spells CASSIGTDTGELFF. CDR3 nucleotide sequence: TGCGCCAGCAGCATCGGGACAGACACCGGGGAGCTGTTTTTT.